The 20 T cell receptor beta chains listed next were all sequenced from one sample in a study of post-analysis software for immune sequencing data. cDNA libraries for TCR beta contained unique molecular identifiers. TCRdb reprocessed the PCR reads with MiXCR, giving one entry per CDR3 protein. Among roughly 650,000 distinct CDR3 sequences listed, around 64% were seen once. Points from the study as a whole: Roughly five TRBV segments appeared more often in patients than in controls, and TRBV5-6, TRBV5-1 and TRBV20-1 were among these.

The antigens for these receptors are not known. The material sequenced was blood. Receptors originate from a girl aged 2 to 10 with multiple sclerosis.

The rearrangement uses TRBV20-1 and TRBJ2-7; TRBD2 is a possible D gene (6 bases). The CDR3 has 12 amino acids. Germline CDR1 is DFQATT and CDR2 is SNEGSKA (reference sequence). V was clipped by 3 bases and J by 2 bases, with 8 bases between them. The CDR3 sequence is CSASGSPYEQYF. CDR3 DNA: TGCAGTGCTAGCGGGAGCCCCTACGAGCAGTACTTC.

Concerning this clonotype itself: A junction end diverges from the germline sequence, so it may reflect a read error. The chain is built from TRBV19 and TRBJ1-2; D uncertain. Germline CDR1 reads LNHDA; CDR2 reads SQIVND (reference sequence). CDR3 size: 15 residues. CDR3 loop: CASRGPEGANYGHTF. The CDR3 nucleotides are TGTGCCAGTAGAGGCCCCGAAGGAGCTAACTATGGCCACACCTTC.

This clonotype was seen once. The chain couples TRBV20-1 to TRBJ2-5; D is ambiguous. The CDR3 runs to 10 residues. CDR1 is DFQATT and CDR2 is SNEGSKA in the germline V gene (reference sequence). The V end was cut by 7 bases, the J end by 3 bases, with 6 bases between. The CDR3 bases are TGCAGTGTTAGCAAAGAGACCCAGTACTTC. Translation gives CSVSKETQYF.

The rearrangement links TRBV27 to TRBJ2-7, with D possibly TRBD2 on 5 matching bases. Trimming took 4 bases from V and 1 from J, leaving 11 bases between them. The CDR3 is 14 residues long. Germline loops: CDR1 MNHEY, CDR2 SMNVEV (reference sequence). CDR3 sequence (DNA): TGTGCCAGCAGTTACGGCGGGCAATCCTACGAGCAGTACTTC. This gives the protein CASSYGGQSYEQYF.

CDR3 sequence reads: CASSPITGGLNSGANVLTF. CDR3 bases: TGTGCCAGCTCACCAATTACAGGGGGGCTCAACTCTGGGGCCAACGTCCTGACTTTC. V is TRBV18 and J is TRBJ2-6; 8 nucleotides match TRBD1. Germline CDR1 KGHSH, CDR2 LQKENI. The CDR3 length is 19 residues. With V trimmed by 2 bases and J by 0 bases, 9 bases remained unmatched.

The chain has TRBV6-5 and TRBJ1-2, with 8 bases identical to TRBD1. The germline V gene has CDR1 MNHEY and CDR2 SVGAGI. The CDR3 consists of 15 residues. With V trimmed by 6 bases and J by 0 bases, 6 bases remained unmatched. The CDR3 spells CASRRGTGANYGYTF. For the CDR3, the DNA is TGTGCCAGCAGACGGGGGACAGGAGCTAACTATGGCTACACCTTC.

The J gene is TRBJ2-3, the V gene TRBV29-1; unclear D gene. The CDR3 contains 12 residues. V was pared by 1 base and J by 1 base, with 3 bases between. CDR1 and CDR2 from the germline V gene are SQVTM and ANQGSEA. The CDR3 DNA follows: TGCAGCGTTGAAGGTGGCACAGATACGCAGTATTTT. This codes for CSVEGGTDTQYF.

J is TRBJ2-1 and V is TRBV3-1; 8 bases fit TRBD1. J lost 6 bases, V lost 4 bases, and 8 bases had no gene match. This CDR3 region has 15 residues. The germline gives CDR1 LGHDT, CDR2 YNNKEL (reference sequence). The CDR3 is CASSLPAGTGNEQFF. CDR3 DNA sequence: TGTGCCAGCAGCCTCCCCGCAGGGACAGGCAATGAGCAGTTCTTC.

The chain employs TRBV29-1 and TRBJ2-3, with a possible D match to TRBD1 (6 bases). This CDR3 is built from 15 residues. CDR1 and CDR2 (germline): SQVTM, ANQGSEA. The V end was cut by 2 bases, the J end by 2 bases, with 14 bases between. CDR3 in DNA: TGCAGCGTTGAAACAGGGTTTGGACCCACAGATACGCAGTATTTT. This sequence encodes CSVETGFGPTDTQYF.

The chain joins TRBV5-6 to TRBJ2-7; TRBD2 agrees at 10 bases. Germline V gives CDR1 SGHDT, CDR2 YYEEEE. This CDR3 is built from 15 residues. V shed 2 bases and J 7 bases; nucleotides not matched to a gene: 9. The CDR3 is CASSLAGGSYNEQYF. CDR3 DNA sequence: TGTGCCAGCAGCTTAGCGGGAGGGTCCTACAATGAGCAGTACTTC.

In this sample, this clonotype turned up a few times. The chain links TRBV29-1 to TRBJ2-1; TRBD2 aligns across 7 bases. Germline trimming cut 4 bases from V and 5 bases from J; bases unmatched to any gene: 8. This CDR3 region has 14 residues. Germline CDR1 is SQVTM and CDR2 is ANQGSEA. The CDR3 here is CSVGAGISHNEQFF. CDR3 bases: TGCAGCGTTGGAGCGGGGATAAGCCACAATGAGCAGTTCTTC.

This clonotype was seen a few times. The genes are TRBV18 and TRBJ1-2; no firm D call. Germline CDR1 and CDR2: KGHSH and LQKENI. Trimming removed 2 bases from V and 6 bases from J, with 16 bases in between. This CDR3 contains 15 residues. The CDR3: CASSPMAPIGDGYTF. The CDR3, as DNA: TGTGCCAGCTCACCAATGGCCCCAATTGGGGATGGCTACACCTTC.

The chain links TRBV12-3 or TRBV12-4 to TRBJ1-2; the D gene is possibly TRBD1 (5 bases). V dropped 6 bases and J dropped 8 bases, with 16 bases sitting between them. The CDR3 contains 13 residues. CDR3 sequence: CASSGEGRRGYTF. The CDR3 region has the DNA TGTGCCAGCAGCGGGGAGGGGAGGAGAGGCTACACCTTC.

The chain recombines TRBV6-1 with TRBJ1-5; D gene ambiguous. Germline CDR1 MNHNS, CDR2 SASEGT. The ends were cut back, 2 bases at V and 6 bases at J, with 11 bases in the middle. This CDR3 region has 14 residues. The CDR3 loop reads CASSETGSGQPQHF. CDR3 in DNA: TGTGCCAGCAGTGAAACGGGATCGGGTCAGCCCCAGCATTTT.

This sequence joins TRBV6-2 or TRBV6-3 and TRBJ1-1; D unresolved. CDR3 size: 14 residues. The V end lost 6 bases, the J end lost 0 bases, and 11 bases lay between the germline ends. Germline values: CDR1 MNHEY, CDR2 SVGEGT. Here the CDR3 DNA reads TGTGCCAGCAGATCGGACGGACTGAACACTGAAGCTTTCTTT. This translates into CASRSDGLNTEAFF.

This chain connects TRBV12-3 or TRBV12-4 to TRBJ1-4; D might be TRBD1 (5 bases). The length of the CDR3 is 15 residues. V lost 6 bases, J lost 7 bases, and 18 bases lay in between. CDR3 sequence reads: CASSPGGGRGEKLFF. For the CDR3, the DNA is TGTGCCAGCAGCCCTGGGGGAGGGAGAGGTGAAAAACTGTTTTTT.

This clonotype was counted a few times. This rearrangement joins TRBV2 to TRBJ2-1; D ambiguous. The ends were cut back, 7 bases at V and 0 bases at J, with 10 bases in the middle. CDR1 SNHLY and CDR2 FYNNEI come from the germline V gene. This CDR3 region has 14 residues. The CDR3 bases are TGTGCCAGCACCGACGTAAACTCCTACAATGAGCAGTTCTTC. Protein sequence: CASTDVNSYNEQFF.

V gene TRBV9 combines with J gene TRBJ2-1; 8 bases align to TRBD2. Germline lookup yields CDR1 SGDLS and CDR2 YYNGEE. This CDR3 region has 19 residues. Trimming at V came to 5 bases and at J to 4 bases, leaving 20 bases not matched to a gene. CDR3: CASRVSSSGRTAPYNEQFF. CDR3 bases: TGTGCCAGCAGGGTTTCAAGCAGCGGGAGAACGGCACCTTACAATGAGCAGTTCTTC.

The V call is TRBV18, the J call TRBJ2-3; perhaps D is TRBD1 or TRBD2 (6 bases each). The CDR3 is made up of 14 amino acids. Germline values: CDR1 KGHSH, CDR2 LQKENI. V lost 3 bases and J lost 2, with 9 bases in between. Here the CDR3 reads CASSPWGATDTQYF. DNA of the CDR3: TGTGCCAGCTCACCCTGGGGGGCCACAGATACGCAGTATTTT.

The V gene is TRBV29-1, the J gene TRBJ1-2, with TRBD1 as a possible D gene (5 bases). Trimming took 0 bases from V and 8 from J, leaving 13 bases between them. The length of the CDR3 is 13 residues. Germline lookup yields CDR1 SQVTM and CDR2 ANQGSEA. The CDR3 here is CSVEDSGGVGYTF. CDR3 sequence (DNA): TGCAGCGTTGAAGATAGTGGAGGGGTCGGCTACACCTTC.